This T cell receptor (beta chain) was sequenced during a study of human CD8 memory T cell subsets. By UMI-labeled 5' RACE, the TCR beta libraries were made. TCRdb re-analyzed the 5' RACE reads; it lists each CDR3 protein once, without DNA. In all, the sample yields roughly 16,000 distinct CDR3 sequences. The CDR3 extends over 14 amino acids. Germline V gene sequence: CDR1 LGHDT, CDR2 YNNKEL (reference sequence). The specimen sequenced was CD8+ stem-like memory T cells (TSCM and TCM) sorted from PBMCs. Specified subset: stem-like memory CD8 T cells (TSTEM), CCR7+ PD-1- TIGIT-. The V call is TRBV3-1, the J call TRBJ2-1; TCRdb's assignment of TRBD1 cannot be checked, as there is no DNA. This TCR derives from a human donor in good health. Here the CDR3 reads CASSPDGGRNEQFF.